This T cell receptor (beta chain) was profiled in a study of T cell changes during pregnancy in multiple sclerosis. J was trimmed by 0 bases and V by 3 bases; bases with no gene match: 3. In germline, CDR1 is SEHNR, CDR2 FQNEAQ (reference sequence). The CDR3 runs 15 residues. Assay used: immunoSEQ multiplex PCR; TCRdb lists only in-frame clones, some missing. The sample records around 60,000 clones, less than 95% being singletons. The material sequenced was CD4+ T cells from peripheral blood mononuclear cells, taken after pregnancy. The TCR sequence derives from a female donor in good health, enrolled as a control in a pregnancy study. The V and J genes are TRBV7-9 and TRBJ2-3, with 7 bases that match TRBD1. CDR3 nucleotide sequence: TGTGCCAGCAGCTTTCGGGACAGAAGCACAGATACGCAGTATTTT. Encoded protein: CASSFRDRSTDTQYF.